This T cell receptor beta chain emerged from a study of Tregs in tolerant kidney transplant recipients. The trim removed 5 bases at V and 2 bases at J, leaving 11 bases unmatched. From germline, CDR1 is SGHVS and CDR2 FQNEAQ. The CDR3 loop spans 16 amino acids. Sequencing used immunoSEQ multiplex PCR; TCRdb keeps in-frame clones, though not all of them. Seen in this sample are roughly 50,000 clones; the ten most common clones hold about 0.82%. A word on this clone: Its antigen is still unknown. The read ends 3 residues shy of where the CDR3 ends; the end is completed using the germline J gene.

Thawed PBMCs were FACS-sorted into unstimulated CD4+CD25+CD127- regulatory T cells, CD4+CD25- non-regulatory cells, CD4 and CD8 cells. Findings and limits, study-wide: Tregs expanded with activated donor B cells seemed most donor-specific. For some patients, primers changed over time, blocking nucleotide-level comparison.

V gene TRBV7-8 combines with J gene TRBJ1-2, with 7 bases lining up with TRBD1. This receptor was obtained from a human donor who received a combined kidney and bone marrow transplant. Sequencing used CD4+ T cells from blood, obtained before the transplant. CDR3 sequence reads: CASSALGGRGNYGYTF. Incomplete CDR3 DNA: TGTGCCAGCAGCGCCCTAGGGGGCAGGGGGAACTATGGC.